The 24 T cell receptor beta chains reported below all come from one sample, sequenced in a study of control samples from healthy donors and cancer patients. The repertoire was sequenced with immunoSEQ multiplex PCR; TCRdb's copy has only in-frame clones and lacks some. The sample records about 55,000 clones, around 90% being singletons. Input material: blood. The source of these receptors is a man aged 50 to 59 in good health.

The J gene is TRBJ2-7, the V gene TRBV7-9; 8 bases line up with TRBD1. From germline, CDR1 is SEHNR and CDR2 FQNEAQ (reference sequence). This CDR3 is 14 amino acids long. Trimming took 0 bases from V and 5 from J; bases not matched to a gene: 3. The DNA for the CDR3 is TGTGCCAGCAGCTTAGCGATGGACAGGGACGAGCAGTACTTC. Translated: CASSLAMDRDEQYF.

The chain joins TRBV12-3 or TRBV12-4 to TRBJ1-1; the D gene is possibly TRBD1 (6 bases). The germline V and J ends were trimmed by 6 bases and 6 bases, with 14 bases remaining between them. CDR3 length equals 13 residues. The CDR3 coding sequence is TGTGCCAGCAGGGGGGGGGCGAAGCCTGAAGCTTTCTTT. The encoded protein is CASRGGAKPEAFF.

The chain recombines TRBV5-5 with TRBJ1-3; D unresolved. The CDR3 is 15 residues long. Deletions cut 3 bases from V and 0 bases from J, with 10 bases between. Germline V gives CDR1 SGHKS, CDR2 YYEKEE (reference sequence). The CDR3 bases are TGTGCCAGCAGCTGGGGATATACCTCTGGAAACACCATATATTTT. This gives the protein CASSWGYTSGNTIYF.

V gene TRBV7-9 combines with J gene TRBJ1-1; no reliable D call. Trimming cost V 4 bases and J 7 bases, with 16 bases left between them. The CDR3 length is 14 residues. Germline values: CDR1 SEHNR, CDR2 FQNEAQ (reference sequence). CDR3 in amino acids: CASSSLSVGIEAFF. The CDR3 region has the DNA TGTGCCAGCAGCTCCCTCAGTGTCGGGATTGAAGCTTTCTTT.

This chain connects TRBV28 to TRBJ2-3, with 10 nucleotides matching TRBD1. The CDR3 is 15 amino acids. The ends lost 4 bases at V and 2 bases at J; junction bases unmatched: 3. CDR1 and CDR2 (germline): MDHEN, SYDVKM. The DNA of the CDR3 is TGTGCCAGCAGTTCCGGGACAGGGGCCACAGATACGCAGTATTTT. This gives the protein CASSSGTGATDTQYF. The full variable domain, rest sourced from reference TRBV28 and TRBJ2-3, is DVKVTQSSRYLVKRTGEKVFLECVQDMDHENMFWYRQDPGLGLRLIYFSYDVKMKEKGDIPEGYSVSREKKERFSLILESASTNQTSMYLCASSSGTGATDTQYFGPGTRLTVL.

The chain joins TRBV29-1 to TRBJ1-2, with 9 positions matching TRBD1. This CDR3 is built from 14 residues. J lost 4 bases, V lost 5 bases, and 8 bases had no gene match. Germline CDR1 and CDR2: SQVTM and ANQGSEA. This CDR3 is CSVQTGGASYGYTF. CDR3 nucleotide sequence: TGCAGCGTTCAAACAGGGGGCGCGAGCTATGGCTACACCTTC.

V usage is TRBV7-6 and J usage is TRBJ2-5; perhaps TRBD2 as D (6 bases). V was shortened by 5 bases and J by 3 bases, with 10 bases between the two germline ends. In germline, CDR1 is SGHVS, CDR2 FNYEAQ. This CDR3 comprises 13 residues. CDR3 nucleotide sequence: TGTGCCAGCAGCCCTTGGGGGGAAGAGACCCAGTACTTC. Protein product: CASSPWGEETQYF.

The chain recombines TRBV18 with TRBJ1-2; TRBD1 matches 7 bases. Losses at the gene ends were 2 bases for V and 8 bases for J; bases not matched to a gene: 8. Germline V lookup: CDR1 KGHSH, CDR2 LQKENI. This CDR3 has 14 residues. The CDR3 reads CASSPLTGKEGYTF. The CDR3 DNA reads TGTGCCAGCTCACCATTGACAGGGAAGGAAGGCTACACCTTC.

The rearrangement uses TRBV9 and TRBJ2-7, with D maybe TRBD2 (5 bases). The CDR3 extends over 14 amino acids. Per germline, CDR1 SGDLS and CDR2 YYNGEE. Trimming stripped 3 bases from V and 0 bases from J, with 10 bases between. The CDR3 DNA follows: TGTGCCAGCAGCGCCCGGGATTTCTCCTACGAGCAGTACTTC. Amino acids: CASSARDFSYEQYF.

The chain is built from TRBV15 and TRBJ1-1, with TRBD1 identical over 8 bases. Germline-derived CDR1 and CDR2 are LNHNV and YYDKDF (reference sequence). V trimming: 5 bases; J trimming: 7 bases; junction bases outside the gene matches: 15. This CDR3 is built from 16 residues. The CDR3 region has the DNA TGTGCCACCAGCCGAATAATACCGACAGGGGCCAGTGAAGCTTTCTTT. Translated: CATSRIIPTGASEAFF.

V and J are TRBV18 and TRBJ2-3; 15 positions match TRBD2. This CDR3 spans 19 amino acids. Germline values: CDR1 KGHSH, CDR2 LQKENI. Losses at the gene ends were 4 bases for V and 2 bases for J; bases not matched to a gene: 10. This CDR3 is CASSHLRTSGRDYTDTQYF. DNA for the CDR3: TGTGCCAGCTCACACCTTCGGACTAGCGGGAGGGATTACACAGATACGCAGTATTTT. The whole variable domain, remainder taken from reference TRBV18 and TRBJ2-3, is NAGVMQNPRHLVRRRGQEARLRCSPMKGHSHVYWYRQLPEEGLKFMVYLQKENIIDESGMPKERFSAEFPKEGPSILRIQQVVRGDSAAYFCASSHLRTSGRDYTDTQYFGPGTRLTVL.

The chain has TRBV24-1 and TRBJ2-2; D remains unclear. Trimming pared 0 bases from V and 4 bases from J, leaving 11 bases between. CDR3 length: 16 amino acids. Germline V gene data show CDR1 as KGHDR and CDR2 as SFDVKD. CDR3 in DNA: TGTGCCACCAGTGATTTGTACAGAGTGGGCACCGGGGAGCTGTTTTTT. Protein product: CATSDLYRVGTGELFF.

The V call is TRBV5-6, the J call TRBJ2-3; no clear D gene. CDR3 size: 16 residues. Germline V CDR1 and CDR2: SGHDT, YYEEEE. V was cut by 4 bases and J by 4 bases, with 19 bases left in between. The CDR3 DNA reads TGTGCCAGCAGCGAGGATCCCGGTCTAGAGCCAGATACGCAGTATTTT. Translated, it gives CASSEDPGLEPDTQYF.

This chain connects TRBV24-1 to TRBJ1-2; D remains unclear. Germline CDR1 is KGHDR and CDR2 is SFDVKD. The length of the CDR3 is 13 residues. Trimming took off 3 bases at V and 8 bases at J, with 12 bases between the two ends. Here the CDR3 DNA reads TGTGCCACCAGTGATGGTCACGGAGTAGGCTACACCTTC. It codes for CATSDGHGVGYTF.

This clone was recorded a few times. In nucleotides, the CDR3 is TGTGCCAGCAGTGAAGGGGTAACCTACGAGCAGTACTTC. Its protein product is CASSEGVTYEQYF. This chain uses TRBV6-1 with TRBJ2-7; no clear D gene. The CDR3 runs 13 residues. Trimming took 1 base from V and 2 from J, leaving 6 bases between them. The germline CDR1 and CDR2 sequences are MNHNS and SASEGT.

The chain uses TRBV28 and TRBJ2-7; D gene uncertain. This CDR3 comprises 11 residues. Per germline, CDR1 MDHEN and CDR2 SYDVKM. V was clipped by 1 base and J by 6 bases, with 4 bases between them. The CDR3 loop is CASSLSAEQYF. The CDR3 DNA sequence: TGTGCCAGCAGTTTATCCGCCGAGCAGTACTTC.

The V gene is TRBV4-3, the J gene TRBJ2-1; 10 bases align to TRBD2. The V gene's germline CDR1 is LGHNA and CDR2 YSLEER. CDR3 length equals 18 residues. J gave up 2 bases and V 6 bases, and 13 bases lay outside the gene matches. CDR3 sequence (DNA): TGCGCCAGCAGTATCACCTGGACGGGACTAGCGACCTACAATGAGCAGTTCTTC. Its protein product is CASSITWTGLATYNEQFF.

The V call is TRBV29-1, the J call TRBJ1-3; D remains unclear. V shed 7 bases and J shed 4 bases, with 11 bases lying between them. CDR1 is SQVTM and CDR2 is ANQGSEA in the germline V gene. The CDR3 is 12 residues long. The DNA for the CDR3 is TGCAGCGCCGGGTCGGGGGGAAACACCATATATTTT. Encoded protein: CSAGSGGNTIYF. Full variable domain (missing parts from reference TRBV29-1 and TRBJ1-3): SAVISQKPSRDICQRGTSLTIQCQVDSQVTMMFWYRQQPGQSLTLIATANQGSEATYESGFVIDKFPISRPNLTFSTLTVSNMSPEDSSIYLCSAGSGGNTIYFGEGSWLTVV.

The chain recombines TRBV7-2 with TRBJ2-5; 8 nucleotides align to TRBD2. Germline CDR1 reads SGHTA; CDR2 reads FQGNSA. J gave up 2 bases and V 1 base, and 9 bases lay outside the gene matches. The CDR3 length is 17 residues. The chain's CDR3 is CASSLGAGGGGQETQYF. CDR3 nucleotide sequence: TGTGCCAGCAGCTTAGGCGCGGGAGGAGGGGGGCAAGAGACCCAGTACTTC.

This sequence joins TRBV6-5 and TRBJ2-1; 10 nucleotides line up with TRBD2. Germline CDR1 is MNHEY and CDR2 is SVGAGI. CDR3 length equals 15 residues. With V trimmed by 7 bases and J by 7 bases, 10 bases remained unmatched. CDR3 nucleotide sequence: TGTGCCAGCACGGCATCGGGACTAGCGCCTAATGAGCAGTTCTTC. This encodes CASTASGLAPNEQFF.

This clone occurred once. The chain combines TRBV24-1 with TRBJ2-1; D may be TRBD1 (5 bases). V was cut by 2 bases and J by 3 bases, with 10 bases left in between. Germline assignment: CDR1 KGHDR and CDR2 SFDVKD. The CDR3 has 15 residues. The CDR3 sequence is CATSDSGWVYNEQFF. The DNA for the CDR3 is TGTGCCACCAGTGATTCAGGGTGGGTCTACAATGAGCAGTTCTTC.

The V call is TRBV6-1, the J call TRBJ1-6, with D perhaps TRBD1 (5 bases). The V end was cut by 4 bases, the J end by 4 bases, with 14 bases between. The CDR3 runs 16 residues. Germline CDR1 is MNHNS and CDR2 is SASEGT. CDR3 protein: CASSVFGTAYNSPLHF. CDR3 in DNA: TGTGCCAGCAGTGTTTTCGGGACGGCTTATAATTCACCCCTCCACTTT.

As DNA, the CDR3 is TGTGCCAGCAGCCTGGACGGGGATAATTCACCCCTCCACTTT. This gives the protein CASSLDGDNSPLHF. This chain uses TRBV7-9 with TRBJ1-6; D not certain. Trimming stripped 5 bases from V and 5 bases from J, with 10 bases between. This CDR3 is 14 amino acids long. The germline V gene has CDR1 SEHNR and CDR2 FQNEAQ (reference sequence).

The V and J genes are TRBV28 and TRBJ1-5; D perhaps matches TRBD1 (6 bases). The ends were cut back, 3 bases at V and 1 base at J, with 10 bases in the middle. The V gene's germline CDR1 is MDHEN and CDR2 SYDVKM. The CDR3 has 15 amino acids. The CDR3 region is CASSLGGQSNQPQHF. The CDR3, as DNA: TGTGCCAGCAGTTTGGGGGGGCAGAGCAATCAGCCCCAGCATTTT.